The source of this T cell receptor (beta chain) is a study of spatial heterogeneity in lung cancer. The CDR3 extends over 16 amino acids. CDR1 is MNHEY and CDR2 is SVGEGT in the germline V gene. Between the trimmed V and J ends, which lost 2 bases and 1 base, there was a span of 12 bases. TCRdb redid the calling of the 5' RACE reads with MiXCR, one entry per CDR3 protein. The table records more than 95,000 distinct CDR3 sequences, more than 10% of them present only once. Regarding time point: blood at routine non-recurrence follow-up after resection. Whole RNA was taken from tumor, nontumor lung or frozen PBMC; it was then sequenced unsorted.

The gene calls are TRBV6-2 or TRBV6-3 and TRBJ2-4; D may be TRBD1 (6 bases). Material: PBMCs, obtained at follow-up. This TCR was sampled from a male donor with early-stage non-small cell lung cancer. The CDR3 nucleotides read TGTGCCAGCAGTTACCACAGGGAAATTGCCAAAAACATTCAGTACTTC. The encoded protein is CASSYHREIAKNIQYF.